The entry below describes one TCR beta chain. Its target is unknown. The germline V gene has CDR1 SGHKS and CDR2 YYEKEE (reference sequence). This CDR3 region has 16 residues. The germline V and J ends were trimmed by 3 bases and 5 bases, with 20 bases remaining between them. The table came from immunoSEQ multiplex PCR; TCRdb's copy has only in-frame clones and leaves some out. The repertoire holds some 140,000 clones, approximately 90% seen once, with roughly 3.1% in the top ten. This sample stems from a study of T cell responses to AZD1222 COVID-19 vaccine. Across the study: Pooled together were second doses at about 4 or about 12 weeks.

Study-wide results and limits: Once two AZD1222 doses were given, Spike-specific TCR breadth and depth went up. The study reported that nearly half of spike-specific TCRs target unmutated variant regions.

This TCR derives from an adult in good health. This rearrangement joins TRBV5-5 to TRBJ2-5; a weak D match, TRBD2 (5 bases). Sequenced material: peripheral blood, taken on day 0 of AZD1222 vaccination. The CDR3 DNA sequence: TGTGCCAGCAGCTCCAACGGGGTACTGGAACGGGAGACCCAGTACTTC. Its protein product is CASSSNGVLERETQYF.